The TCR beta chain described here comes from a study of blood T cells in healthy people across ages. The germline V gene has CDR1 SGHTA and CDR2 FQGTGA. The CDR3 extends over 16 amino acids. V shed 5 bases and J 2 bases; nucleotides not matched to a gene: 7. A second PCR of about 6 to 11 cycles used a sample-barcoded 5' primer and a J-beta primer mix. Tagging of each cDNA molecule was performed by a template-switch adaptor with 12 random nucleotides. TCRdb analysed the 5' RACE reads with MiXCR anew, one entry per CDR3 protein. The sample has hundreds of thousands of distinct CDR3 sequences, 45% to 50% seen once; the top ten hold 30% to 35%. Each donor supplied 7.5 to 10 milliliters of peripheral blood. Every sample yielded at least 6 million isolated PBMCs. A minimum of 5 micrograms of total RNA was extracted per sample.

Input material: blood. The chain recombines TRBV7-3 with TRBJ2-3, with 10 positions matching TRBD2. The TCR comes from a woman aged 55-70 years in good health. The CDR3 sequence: CASSLGTSAYTDTQYF. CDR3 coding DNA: TGTGCCAGCAGCCTCGGGACTAGCGCTTACACAGATACGCAGTATTTT.